A selection of T cell receptor beta chains follows, all from one sample in a study of T cells in localized non-small cell lung cancer. The repertoire was sequenced with immunoSEQ multiplex PCR; TCRdb's copy has only in-frame clones and lacks some. The sample lists roughly 48,000 clones, roughly 77% seen once, with around a sixth in the top ten. The sequences come from peripheral blood, collected before any cancer treatment. These receptors came from a man aged 40 to 70 with stage I squamous cell lung carcinoma. Both conserved end residues are part of each CDR3. Each record gives: D gene, clone size, J gene, V gene, CDR3 DNA, CDR3 protein. D genes are given only for firm matches. A clone size is listed for some rows: how often the clone was seen (once, few, many), or a class if it is expanded.

>.|.|TRBJ1-6|TRBV6-5
TGTGCCAGCAGTGCAGGGTACTATAATTCACCCCTCCACTTT
CASSAGYYNSPLHF
>.|.|TRBJ2-2|TRBV15
TGTGCCACCAGCAGAGGAGCTGCACGTGCCGGGGAGCTGTTTTTT
CATSRGAARAGELFF
>.|once|TRBJ1-4|TRBV15
TGTGCCACCAGGTTTCATCCCGGGACACCGGGAGAAAAACTGTTTTTT
CATRFHPGTPGEKLFF
>.|few|TRBJ2-7|TRBV6-1
TGTGCCAGCAGTGAAGGTAGGGACGAGCAGTACTTC
CASSEGRDEQYF
>TRBD1|.|TRBJ2-1|TRBV19
TGTGCCAGTAGTACGGGACAGGACTACAATGAGCAGTTCTTC
CASSTGQDYNEQFF
>.|.|TRBJ2-7|TRBV30
TGTGCCTGGCAAAGAGGCAGGGGTGCCTACGAGCAGTACTTC
CAWQRGRGAYEQYF
>.|.|TRBJ2-3|TRBV6-6
TGTGCCAGCAGTTCCCGACCCGGTATTCTCTCGGATACGCAGTATTTT
CASSSRPGILSDTQYF
>.|.|TRBJ1-2|TRBV30
TGTGCCTGGAGTGTAGTTGCCTCAAACGACTACACCTTC
CAWSVVASNDYTF
>.|.|TRBJ1-5|TRBV10-3
TGTGCCATCAGTGAGTCTGGGGTGACTAATCAGCCCCAGCATTTT
CAISESGVTNQPQHF
>.|.|TRBJ1-1|TRBV9
TGTGCCAGCCAAGCCATCCGCGTGGGGAACACTGAAGCTTTCTTT
CASQAIRVGNTEAFF
>.|.|TRBJ2-3|TRBV9
TGTGCCAGCAGCTCCTCATTCACAGATACGCAGTATTTT
CASSSSFTDTQYF
>.|.|TRBJ2-2|TRBV7-9
TGTGCCAGCAGATCGGACCTCCTCTCCGGGGAGCTGTTTTTT
CASRSDLLSGELFF
>TRBD1|.|TRBJ2-7|TRBV5-1
TGCGCCAGCAGCCCGCGACAGGGTCCCTCCCCCATCCACGAGCAGTACTTC
CASSPRQGPSPIHEQYF
>TRBD1|.|TRBJ2-7|TRBV6-5
TGTGCCAGCAGCCGGACAGGGGGGGCCTACGAGCAGTACTTC
CASSRTGGAYEQYF
>.|.|TRBJ2-6|TRBV27
TGTGCCAGCAGTTTAATGGCTGGGGCCAACGTCCTGACTTTC
CASSLMAGANVLTF
>.|.|TRBJ1-2|TRBV27
TGTGCCAGCAGTTTATCTCAGGACAGCTTCTATGGCTACACCTTC
CASSLSQDSFYGYTF
>.|.|TRBJ1-1|TRBV2
TGTGCCAGCAGGCCGGGAGGCAGGCATACTGAAGCTTTCTTT
CASRPGGRHTEAFF
>.|.|TRBJ2-5|TRBV19
TGTGCCAGTAGCCGGAGTAGTAGGGGAAAAGAGACCCAGTACTTC
CASSRSSRGKETQYF
>TRBD1|.|TRBJ2-2|TRBV11-2
TGTGCCAGCAGCTTACAGGGGGCGAATACCGGGGAGCTGTTTTTT
CASSLQGANTGELFF
>.|.|TRBJ2-1|TRBV5-1
TGCGCCAGCAGTACAGGGTATGAGCAGTTCTTC
CASSTGYEQFF
>TRBD1|.|TRBJ1-4|TRBV28
TGTGCCAGCAGGGGACAGGGTAAAAATGGTGAAAAACTGTTTTTT
CASRGQGKNGEKLFF
>TRBD2|few|TRBJ2-1|TRBV28
TGTGCCAGCAGTCTCCAAGCGGGGGGCTCCTACAATGAGCAGTTCTTC
CASSLQAGGSYNEQFF
>TRBD2|once|TRBJ2-3|TRBV13
TGTGCCAGCAGCTCAGGGACTAGCAGAGATACGCAGTATTTT
CASSSGTSRDTQYF
>TRBD2|.|TRBJ2-5|TRBV19
TGTGCCAGTAGTAAGTTAGCGGGGGGCCAAGAGACCCAGTACTTC
CASSKLAGGQETQYF
>.|.|TRBJ2-3|TRBV7-2
TGTGCCAGCAGCTTAGCCGAAAGCACAGATACGCAGTATTTT
CASSLAESTDTQYF
>TRBD1|.|TRBJ1-3|TRBV10-1
TGCGCCACCTTGACAGGGGGGAGAAACACCATATATTTT
CATLTGGRNTIYF
>.|.|TRBJ1-1|TRBV28
TGTGCCAGCAGTTTAACAGGAGCCACTGAAGCTTTCTTT
CASSLTGATEAFF
>.|few|TRBJ1-1|TRBV6-1
TGTGCCAGCAGTGGAGCTTTCTTT
CASSGAFF
>TRBD1|.|TRBJ1-4|TRBV19
TGTGCCAGTAGAACAGGGGTGTGGGAAAAACTGTTTTTT
CASRTGVWEKLFF
>.|.|TRBJ2-5|TRBV7-8
TGTGCCAGCAGCCCAAGAGGCCTAGCTCGAGCGGAGACCCAGTACTTC
CASSPRGLARAETQYF
>TRBD1|.|TRBJ1-5|TRBV19
TGTGCCGGTGCGACAGGGGCGGATCAGCCCCAGCATTTT
CAGATGADQPQHF
>.|.|TRBJ2-5|TRBV5-4
TGTGCCAGCAGTCTGGGCTCTGGAGAGACCCAGTACTTC
CASSLGSGETQYF
>.|medium-sized|TRBJ1-1|TRBV5-4
TGTGCCAGCAGCCCAGAGTTGAACACTGAAGCTTTCTTT
CASSPELNTEAFF
>TRBD2|once|TRBJ2-1|TRBV28
TGTGCCAGCAATCCGGGGGGACTCCAAGCCGGGTACAATGAGCAGTTCTTC
CASNPGGLQAGYNEQFF
>.|once|TRBJ2-1|TRBV2
TGTGCCAGCAGTGTCCTAGAAGTCAGTAATGAGCAGTTCTTC
CASSVLEVSNEQFF
>TRBD2|.|TRBJ2-3|TRBV4-1
TGCGCCAGCAGCCAGGCGGGGGACCTCACAGATACGCAGTATTTT
CASSQAGDLTDTQYF
>.|.|TRBJ2-1|TRBV2
TGTGCCAGCAGAGGGGGGGGGTCCTCTTACAATGAGCAGTTCTTC
CASRGGGSSYNEQFF
>.|.|TRBJ1-1|TRBV29-1
TGCAGCGTTGTAGGAAAGCAGGGAACTACTGAAGCTTTCTTT
CSVVGKQGTTEAFF
>TRBD1|few|TRBJ1-6|TRBV5-6
TGTGCCAGCAGCTTGGGGGTGAGGGGACAGTCACCCCTCCACTTT
CASSLGVRGQSPLHF
>TRBD1|.|TRBJ1-1|TRBV18
TGTGCCAGCTCACCACGGTCAGGGGGAGCTGAAGCTTTCTTT
CASSPRSGGAEAFF
>.|.|TRBJ1-1|TRBV29-1
TGCAGCGTTGGACACATCACTGAAGCTTTCTTT
CSVGHITEAFF
>.|.|TRBJ2-5|TRBV4-2
TGTGCCAGCAGCCAAGAGGGGGGTGTTGCTAGGGCTGGGGAGACCCAGTACTTC
CASSQEGGVARAGETQYF
>TRBD1|.|TRBJ1-2|TRBV28
TGTGCCAGCAGTCCCGGGACAGGCTATGGCTACACCTTC
CASSPGTGYGYTF
>TRBD2|.|TRBJ2-2|TRBV19
TGTGCCAGTCGAAGTTATTGGGCGGGGACTACGAACACCGGGGAGCTGTTTTTT
CASRSYWAGTTNTGELFF
>.|.|TRBJ1-2|TRBV6-5
TGTGCCAGCAGTTTCGACGGGACAATCTATGGCTACACCTTC
CASSFDGTIYGYTF
>TRBD1|.|TRBJ1-1|TRBV30
TGTGCCTGCAGACAGGGCCTGAACACTGAAGCTTTCTTT
CACRQGLNTEAFF
>.|.|TRBJ2-7|TRBV23-1
TGCGCCAGCAGTCAATCGAAGGCACAGTCCTACGAGCAGTACTTC
CASSQSKAQSYEQYF
>.|.|TRBJ2-5|TRBV19
TGTGCCAGTAGTATGGCCAGGGCAGAGACCCAGTACTTC
CASSMARAETQYF
>.|few|TRBJ1-4|TRBV30
TGTGCCTTCGGACAGCAAGCTGAAAAACTGTTTTTT
CAFGQQAEKLFF
>.|.|TRBJ1-1|TRBV4-1
TGCGCCAGCAGCCAAGAGGGCAGCCTGAACACTGAAGCTTTCTTT
CASSQEGSLNTEAFF
>.|.|TRBJ2-7|TRBV19
TGTGCCAGTAGTATTCTGAGGAGTAGCTCCTACGAGCAGTACTTC
CASSILRSSSYEQYF
>.|.|TRBJ1-1|TRBV29-1
TGCAGCGTTCTGGACGGCGTAACTGAAGCTTTCTTT
CSVLDGVTEAFF
>TRBD2|once|TRBJ2-6|TRBV19
TGTGCCAGTAGTATGAACGCGGGGGGGTCGTCTGGGGCCAACGTCCTGACTTTC
CASSMNAGGSSGANVLTF